This TCR beta chain was captured by sequencing in a study of cytomegalovirus exposure and HLA in healthy donors. Study findings and constraints: Earlier findings revealed that most TCR beta V segments proved productive either about 90% or about 30% of the time. As a later analysis showed, several of the most significant clusters appeared to be linked to common viral pathogens.

A note on this clone: What it recognizes is unknown.

The PCR ran on 60 Vbeta and 13 Jbeta primers. Original handling: A follow-up analysis tallied tens of millions of unique TCR beta chains, roughly 11 million shared. Sequencing was performed with immunoSEQ multiplex PCR; in TCRdb, only in-frame clones are kept and a portion is missing. The V and J calls and clone size come from that table; D and trimming were worked out from the DNA. This table has tens of thousands of clones, roughly four fifths appearing once. The CDR3 sequence is 16 residues long. V trimming: 0 bases; J trimming: 5 bases; junction bases outside the gene matches: 6. Germline V gene lookup returns CDR1 SGDLS and CDR2 YYNGEE.

Material for sequencing was PBMCs. The gene calls are TRBV9 and TRBJ2-1, with 9 nucleotides matching TRBD2. The TCR sequence derives from a woman aged 30 to 39 in good health and CMV-seropositive. CDR3 amino acids: CASSVGPAGGHNEQFF. In nucleotides, the CDR3 is TGTGCCAGCAGCGTAGGCCCAGCGGGAGGCCACAATGAGCAGTTCTTC.